These 20 T cell receptor beta chains came from one sample sequenced in a study of T-cell reconstitution after alpha-beta-depleted transplantation in children (dated by TCRdb to the mid-2010s). Libraries were made using PCR. The data were produced on an Illumina HiSeq 2500. TCR libraries were prepared with molecular barcoding, using unique molecular identifiers to normalize TCRbeta repertoire quantification. Starting from the raw public reads, TCRdb applied fastp trimming at Q25, assembled clones with MiXCR and retained in-frame beta chains. For every CDR3 protein sequence, its rows merge into one entry that carries the most common genes and DNA. In all, the sample holds 450,000 to 500,000 distinct CDR3 sequences, and around 13% of those were seen once. The ten largest make up about 5% of the sample. The input for sequencing was PBMCs from the stem cell graft donor, taken from the stem cell graft. These TCRs come from a human donor who donated a stem cell graft to a child with combined immunodeficiency.

The chain links TRBV30 to TRBJ1-3; D is undetermined. CDR1 is GTSNPN and CDR2 is SVGIG in the germline V gene (reference sequence). Trimming pared 5 bases from V and 3 bases from J, leaving 14 bases between. CDR3 length equals 14 residues. The CDR3 sequence: CAWALWGIGNTIYF. The CDR3 DNA is TGTGCCTGGGCGTTATGGGGAATTGGAAACACCATATATTTT.

This clonotype was detected a few times. This rearrangement joins TRBV5-1 to TRBJ2-3, with 7 bases aligning to TRBD2. The CDR3 sequence is 15 residues long. CDR1 and CDR2 (germline): SGHRS, YFSETQ. V lost 5 bases, J lost 2 bases, and 8 bases stayed unmatched. This chain's CDR3 is CASRVTRENTDTQYF. Written as DNA, the CDR3 is TGCGCCAGCAGAGTGACGCGGGAGAACACAGATACGCAGTATTTT. The entire variable domain, with the rest obtained from reference TRBV5-1 and TRBJ2-3, is as follows: KAGVTQTPRYLIKTRGQQVTLSCSPISGHRSVSWYQQTPGQGLQFLFEYFSETQRNKGNFPGRFSGRQFSNSRSEMNVSTLELGDSALYLCASRVTRENTDTQYFGPGTRLTVL.

Many counts were recorded for this clonotype. The V and J genes are TRBV20-1 and TRBJ1-4; D remains ambiguous. The length of the CDR3 is 11 residues. V lost 5 bases, J lost 5 bases, and 6 bases lay in between. Germline CDR1 and CDR2: DFQATT and SNEGSKA (reference sequence). In DNA form, the CDR3 reads TGCAGTGCTTCCCGAAATGAAAAACTGTTTTTT. It codes for CSASRNEKLFF.

This clonotype has at least ten counts. The rearrangement joins TRBV6-2 or TRBV6-3 to TRBJ1-6, with a weak D call TRBD1 (5 bases). V was shortened by 7 bases and J by 10 bases, with 14 bases between the two germline ends. The CDR3 loop spans 13 amino acids. Germline CDR1 and CDR2: MNHEY and SVGEGT. The CDR3 here is CASIDRGGSPLHF. DNA of the CDR3: TGTGCCAGCATAGATAGGGGCGGATCACCCCTCCACTTT.

The chain recombines TRBV5-1 with TRBJ1-1; tentatively, D is TRBD1 (5 bases). The germline gives CDR1 SGHRS, CDR2 YFSETQ. V was clipped by 6 bases and J by 1 base, with 13 bases between them. This CDR3 is 14 amino acids long. The CDR3 sequence: CASTVAGRNTEAFF. In DNA form, the CDR3 reads TGCGCCAGCACCGTTGCAGGGAGGAACACTGAAGCTTTCTTT.

The table lists this clonotype with many counts. The chain combines TRBV5-6 with TRBJ2-7; 11 nucleotides match TRBD1. V lost 3 bases to trimming and J lost 4 bases; unmatched junction nucleotides: 6. From germline, CDR1 is SGHDT and CDR2 YYEEEE. The CDR3 has 15 residues. The CDR3 is CASSYPDRGRYEQYF. CDR3 nucleotide sequence: TGTGCCAGCAGCTACCCGGACAGGGGGCGGTACGAGCAGTACTTC.

This clonotype was counted a few times. V gene TRBV19 combines with J gene TRBJ2-3, with 7 bases fitting TRBD2. Looked up from germline, CDR1 is LNHDA and CDR2 is SQIVND (reference sequence). The ends lost 4 bases at V and 2 bases at J; junction bases unmatched: 9. The CDR3 is made up of 16 amino acids. The CDR3 DNA follows: TGTGCCAGTAGTACAGTCCGGGACTACCCCACAGATACGCAGTATTTT. Encoded protein: CASSTVRDYPTDTQYF.

This clonotype was counted only a few times. The chain couples TRBV6-2 or TRBV6-3 to TRBJ1-5; D is uncertain. The V end was cut by 4 bases, the J end by 9 bases, with 10 bases between. Germline V CDR1 and CDR2: MNHEY, SVGEGT. The CDR3 is 12 amino acids. The CDR3 nucleotides read TGTGCCAGCAGTTTGGACCCTTGGCCCCAGCATTTT. This encodes CASSLDPWPQHF.

Only a few counts were recorded for this clonotype. V and J are TRBV5-6 and TRBJ1-2; 9 nucleotides align to TRBD1. The junction had 3 bases not matched to a gene; V was cut back by 0 bases and J by 0 bases. Germline CDR1 is SGHDT and CDR2 is YYEEEE. The CDR3 has 16 amino acids. The CDR3 coding sequence is TGTGCCAGCAGCTTGGGGACAGGGGACTCTAACTATGGCTACACCTTC. Its translation is CASSLGTGDSNYGYTF.

This clonotype was picked up a small number of times. The J gene is TRBJ1-2, the V gene TRBV6-5; 8 nucleotides match TRBD1. The germline gives CDR1 MNHEY, CDR2 SVGAGI. V dropped 6 bases and J dropped 1; count of bases not matched to a gene: 4. The CDR3 runs 14 residues. CDR3 DNA: TGTGCCAGCAGGTGGACAGGGAGTAACTATGGCTACACCTTC. Its translation is CASRWTGSNYGYTF.

The chain has TRBV20-1 and TRBJ1-5, with 10 bases lining up with TRBD1. Germline V gene sequence: CDR1 DFQATT, CDR2 SNEGSKA (reference sequence). The CDR3 runs to 15 residues. J lost 1 base, V lost 4 bases, and 4 bases had no gene match. The CDR3 spells CSATPGQGSNQPQHF. The CDR3 DNA sequence: TGCAGTGCTACCCCGGGACAGGGGAGCAATCAGCCCCAGCATTTT.

This clonotype was detected many times. The chain uses TRBV9 and TRBJ2-7, with TRBD1 matching over 10 bases. CDR1 is SGDLS and CDR2 is YYNGEE in the germline V gene. The CDR3 has 15 amino acids. V lost 2 bases to trimming and J lost 2 bases; unmatched junction nucleotides: 4. CDR3 coding DNA: TGTGCCAGCAGCGTTGGACAGGGGGGGACCTACGAGCAGTACTTC. Its protein is CASSVGQGGTYEQYF.

This clonotype was detected ten times or more. The V gene is TRBV6-1, the J gene TRBJ1-5; D perhaps matches TRBD1 (6 bases). V was cut by 6 bases and J by 0 bases, with 15 bases left in between. The CDR3 has 16 residues. CDR1 is MNHNS, CDR2 SASEGT, per germline. In DNA, the CDR3 is TGTGCCAGCAGCCTTCAGGGGCCGGGTAGCAATCAGCCCCAGCATTTT. As protein: CASSLQGPGSNQPQHF.

In this sample, this clonotype turned up a few times. The chain joins TRBV7-2 to TRBJ2-2; tentatively, D is TRBD2 (5 bases). The CDR3 is 14 residues long. Per the germline V gene, CDR1 is SGHTA and CDR2 is FQGNSA. V was cut by 0 bases and J by 8 bases, with 10 bases left in between. The CDR3 nucleotides are TGTGCCAGCAGCTTAGCGTGGGTAGCGGGGGAGCTGTTTTTT. This sequence encodes CASSLAWVAGELFF.

This clonotype was found many times. The rearrangement uses TRBV12-3 or TRBV12-4 and TRBJ2-5; D is possibly TRBD1 (6 bases). V lost 6 bases and J 4 bases, leaving 12 bases between the germline ends. This CDR3 is built from 13 residues. The CDR3 DNA sequence: TGTGCCAGCAGGGCCCAGGGGAGAGAGACCCAGTACTTC. This codes for CASRAQGRETQYF.

The rearrangement uses TRBV11-2 and TRBJ2-1, with D possibly being TRBD1 or TRBD2 (6 bases each). V lost 4 bases and J 6 bases, leaving 25 bases between the germline ends. The CDR3 is made up of 18 amino acids. Looked up from germline, CDR1 is SGHAT and CDR2 is FQNNGV. CDR3 region: CASSSRRGARGVGNEQFF. CDR3 DNA: TGTGCCAGCAGCTCTAGGAGGGGGGCCCGAGGGGTCGGCAATGAGCAGTTCTTC.

This clonotype was counted between two and nine times. The V and J genes are TRBV24-1 and TRBJ2-3; D ambiguous. V was pared by 2 bases and J by 3 bases, with 8 bases between. Germline loops: CDR1 KGHDR, CDR2 SFDVKD. The CDR3 extends over 14 amino acids. CDR3 coding DNA: TGTGCCACCAGTGATTACTGGGAAACAGATACGCAGTATTTT. Its protein is CATSDYWETDTQYF.

This clonotype was counted at least ten times. The V and J genes are TRBV6-5 and TRBJ2-3, with D possibly matching TRBD2 (6 bases). Germline lookup yields CDR1 MNHEY and CDR2 SVGAGI. V shed 4 bases and J shed 3 bases, with 17 bases lying between them. The length of the CDR3 is 16 residues. The CDR3 DNA is TGTGCCAGCAGTTTCTCCCGGGGTAGCGGAACAGATACGCAGTATTTT. This sequence encodes CASSFSRGSGTDTQYF.

This clonotype was detected a few times. The rearrangement uses TRBV18 and TRBJ2-2; 8 bases match TRBD1. V lost 3 bases, J lost 1 base, and 7 bases stayed unmatched. The CDR3 covers 17 residues. The germline gives CDR1 KGHSH, CDR2 LQKENI. CDR3 protein: CASSPPDRVENTGELFF. The CDR3 bases are TGTGCCAGCTCACCCCCGGACAGGGTCGAGAACACCGGGGAGCTGTTTTTT.

In its sample, this clonotype was seen a few times. This rearrangement joins TRBV7-2 to TRBJ1-5, with D maybe TRBD1 (5 bases). CDR1 SGHTA and CDR2 FQGNSA come from the germline V gene. Trimming pared 3 bases from V and 6 bases from J, leaving 9 bases between. This CDR3 is built from 13 residues. Written as DNA, the CDR3 is TGTGCCAGCAGCTTTAGGGGTGGTCAGCCCCAGCATTTT. It is translated as CASSFRGGQPQHF.